The 17 T cell receptor beta chains listed next were all sequenced from one sample in a study of CD8 T cell repertoires and HIV-1 epitope variants (dated by TCRdb to about 2020). To prepare the library, the immunoSEQ multiplex PCR assay was applied. TCRdb re-hosts the immuneACCESS table, in-frame sequences only. Its copies lack some clones; in the studies checked, an unresolved V gene accounts for under half of them, and the cause for the rest is not known. For this sample the table gives roughly 100,000 clones, of which roughly 81% were detected only once. Around 24% of the sample rests with the top ten. The sequenced sample consisted of uncultured baseline CD8+ T cells from peripheral blood mononuclear cells (PBMCs). The receptor set was obtained from a male donor with HIV.

The V call is TRBV5-1, the J call TRBJ1-2; possible D gene TRBD1, 6 bases. There are 15 residues in the CDR3. Germline V gives CDR1 SGHRS, CDR2 YFSETQ. Trimming stripped 4 bases from V and 2 bases from J, with 15 bases between. The CDR3 coding sequence is TGCGCCAGCAGCCGGGATGGACAGTCAAACTATGGCTACACCTTC. Protein: CASSRDGQSNYGYTF.

V usage is TRBV7-9 and J usage is TRBJ2-7; weak D call: TRBD1 (6 bases). Germline V CDR1 and CDR2: SEHNR, FQNEAQ (reference sequence). The V and J ends lost 3 bases and 0 bases respectively, with 12 bases between them. This CDR3 has 15 residues. The CDR3 protein is CASSLDSSTSYEQYF. CDR3 nucleotides: TGTGCCAGCAGCTTGGACAGTTCTACCTCCTACGAGCAGTACTTC.

This clone was seen only once. This chain links TRBV28 with TRBJ2-1; TRBD2 matches 9 bases. Germline V gene sequence: CDR1 MDHEN, CDR2 SYDVKM. CDR3 length: 17 residues. The J segment lost 4 bases and the V segment lost 4 bases, leaving 11 bases of the junction unmatched. The CDR3 DNA sequence: TGTGCCAGCAGTTCGGTAGCGGGAGTGTCAGGGTACAATGAGCAGTTCTTC. It is translated as CASSSVAGVSGYNEQFF.

V usage is TRBV30 and J usage is TRBJ2-5; the D is unclear. This CDR3 has 12 residues. V lost 4 bases, J lost 5 bases, and 11 bases lay in between. The germline V gene encodes CDR1 GTSNPN and CDR2 SVGIG (reference sequence). The CDR3 region is CAWKGGMETQYF. CDR3 nucleotide sequence: TGTGCCTGGAAGGGTGGGATGGAGACCCAGTACTTC.

The chain uses TRBV25-1 and TRBJ1-2; D gene ambiguous. The ends were cut back, 5 bases at V and 10 bases at J, with 20 bases in the middle. Looked up from germline, CDR1 is MGHDK and CDR2 is SYGVNS. The CDR3 consists of 14 residues. CDR3 nucleotide sequence: TGTGCCAGCAGTAATCCGGCGGTGCCTGGTCACTACACCTTC. Its translation is CASSNPAVPGHYTF.

The V gene is TRBV28, the J gene TRBJ2-3; 9 nucleotides line up with TRBD1. The germline V gene encodes CDR1 MDHEN and CDR2 SYDVKM. The CDR3 has 16 amino acids. The trim removed 2 bases at V and 4 bases at J, leaving 7 bases unmatched. In nucleotides, the CDR3 is TGTGCCAGCAGTTTAGGGACAGGGTCGTCACCAGATACGCAGTATTTT. It is translated as CASSLGTGSSPDTQYF.

V gene TRBV7-2 combines with J gene TRBJ1-3; D ambiguous. The CDR3 covers 15 residues. V was pared by 5 bases and J by 0 bases, with 11 bases between. The germline CDR1 and CDR2 sequences are SGHTA and FQGNSA. The CDR3 is CASSRDGLSGNTIYF. The DNA of the CDR3 is TGTGCCAGCAGCCGCGACGGGCTCTCTGGAAACACCATATATTTT. Full variable domain (rest looked up from reference TRBV7-2 and TRBJ1-3): GAGVSQSPSNKVTEKGKDVELRCDPISGHTALYWYRQSLGQGLEFLIYFQGNSAPDKSGLPSDRFSAERTGGSVSTLTIQRTQQEDSAVYLCASSRDGLSGNTIYFGEGSWLTVV.

The gene calls are TRBV10-3 and TRBJ2-7, with 7 bases identical to TRBD1. The CDR3 spans 13 residues. The germline V gene has CDR1 ENHRY and CDR2 SYGVKD. The junction had 9 bases not matched to a gene; V was cut back by 11 bases and J by 2 bases. CDR3 in DNA: TGTGCCCCTAGGGGGCAGGGAACCTACGAGCAGTACTTC. Amino acids: CAPRGQGTYEQYF.

This clone was counted ten times or more. The rearrangement joins TRBV5-1 to TRBJ1-3; 7 bases agree with TRBD1. There are 17 residues in the CDR3. The V and J ends lost 2 bases and 0 bases, in that order; junction bases with no gene match: 8. Looked up from germline, CDR1 is SGHRS and CDR2 is YFSETQ. CDR3 nucleotide sequence: TGCGCCAGCAGCTTAATGGGACAGCCGCTCTCTGGAAACACCATATATTTT. It translates to CASSLMGQPLSGNTIYF.

This chain connects TRBV15 to TRBJ2-5, with TRBD1 matching 10 bases. V lost 0 bases, J lost 4 bases, and 11 bases stayed unmatched. The CDR3 loop spans 18 amino acids. The germline V gene has CDR1 LNHNV and CDR2 YYDKDF (reference sequence). The CDR3 region has the DNA TGTGCCACCAGCAGAGACCCCCGACAGGGGGCGCGGGGAGAGACCCAGTACTTC. Its protein is CATSRDPRQGARGETQYF.

The chain combines TRBV11-3 with TRBJ2-2, with 9 bases matching TRBD1. The CDR3 consists of 17 residues. V gave up 4 bases and J gave up 4 bases; unmatched junction bases: 10. The germline CDR1 and CDR2 sequences are SGHNT and YENEEA. CDR3 in amino acids: CASSSRTGAPGTGELFF. The CDR3, as DNA: TGTGCCAGCAGCTCAAGGACAGGGGCCCCGGGCACCGGGGAGCTGTTTTTT.

By share, this clone counts as medium-sized. The chain joins TRBV6-6 to TRBJ2-1; D gene ambiguous. The V gene lost 6 bases and the J gene lost 2 bases, with 5 bases spanning the gap. Germline-derived CDR1 and CDR2 are MNHNY and SVGAGI (reference sequence). The CDR3 runs to 12 residues. DNA for the CDR3: TGTGCCAGCAGCCGACCCTACAATGAGCAGTTCTTC. This sequence encodes CASSRPYNEQFF.

The V call is TRBV7-2, the J call TRBJ2-3; D uncertain. The germline CDR1 and CDR2 sequences are SGHTA and FQGNSA. The CDR3 contains 14 residues. V lost 4 bases to trimming and J lost 1 base, with 9 bases between them. CDR3 in DNA: TGTGCCAGCAGCTCAACCGCGCGCACAGATACGCAGTATTTT. This codes for CASSSTARTDTQYF.

J is TRBJ2-2 and V is TRBV7-9, with 7 bases aligning to TRBD2. V was clipped by 2 bases and J by 8 bases; unmatched bases: 14. Per germline, CDR1 SEHNR and CDR2 FQNEAQ (reference sequence). The CDR3 consists of 17 residues. CDR3 protein: CASSLIARGRGVGELFF. The CDR3 DNA reads TGTGCCAGCAGCTTAATCGCTCGCGGGAGAGGGGTAGGGGAGCTGTTTTTT.

The chain joins TRBV7-2 to TRBJ2-7; the D gene is possibly TRBD1 (5 bases). The CDR3 runs to 14 residues. V was cut by 5 bases and J by 5 bases, with 16 bases left in between. Germline V CDR1 and CDR2: SGHTA, FQGNSA. CDR3 DNA: TGTGCCAGCAGCCCTAACCGACAGCAGAACGAGCAGTACTTC. Translation: CASSPNRQQNEQYF.

This clone came up many times. The CDR3 DNA is TGTGCCATCAGTGGGGACGACTCCTACGAGCAGTACTTC. Translated: CAISGDDSYEQYF. The V gene is TRBV10-3, the J gene TRBJ2-7, with D perhaps given as TRBD1 or TRBD2 (5 bases each). Germline CDR1 is ENHRY and CDR2 is SYGVKD. Trimming stripped 4 bases from V and 0 bases from J, with 7 bases between. This CDR3 spans 13 amino acids.

In this sample, this clone turned up many times. The chain employs TRBV7-3 and TRBJ2-7; D is ambiguous. The V end was cut by 5 bases, the J end by 0 bases, with 8 bases between. Germline loops: CDR1 SGHTA, CDR2 FQGTGA. The CDR3 is made up of 13 amino acids. CDR3 in DNA: TGTGCCAGCAGCGAAGGGCCCTCCTACGAGCAGTACTTC. Translating gives CASSEGPSYEQYF.